This T cell receptor beta chain was found in a study of T cells after yellow fever vaccination (dated by TCRdb to about 2019). Background on the whole study: The SMART-Seq v4 Ultra Low Input RNA kit was used to prepare libraries from fractions with low cell numbers. Two healthy male donors made up the cohort, one aged 18 to 30 years and the other aged 30 to 40 years. Blood was collected at multiple timepoints before and after primary and secondary immunization, and bulk PBMC replicates and cell subsets were isolated. To follow T-cell clones before and after primary and booster YFV17D yellow fever vaccination, bulk TCR alpha and beta repertoires were sequenced over time.

This clonotype was detected only a few times. What this receptor recognizes is not known. No quality values exist for individual bases; no much larger clone is one base distant. The treatment or condition label, read with the paper, signifies: live attenuated yellow fever vaccine strain. A standard Ficoll-Paque protocol was used to isolate PBMCs from peripheral blood. CD4 and CD8 T-cell fractions were isolated with Dynabeads CD4 and CD8 positive selection kits. TriZol was used to extract RNA from bulk PBMCs, CD4 and CD8 fractions, and dextramer-positive and dextramer-negative fractions. Synthesis of TCR cDNA relied on 5'RACE template switching, a step that introduced a universal primer site along with unique molecular identifiers. Priming of cDNA synthesis was performed from both the TCR alpha and TCR beta constant segments. Library amplification used two PCR steps, and the second PCR step added sample barcodes and sequencing adapters. Libraries were sequenced on Illumina HiSeq 2500 (2x100 bp) or NovaSeq (2x150 bp). The authors processed their data as follows. Reads were demultiplexed and collapsed into UMI consensus sequences with MIGEC, and V(D)J alignment was performed with MiXCR. Vaccine-responding clonotypes were defined with edgeR using replicate PBMC samples, requiring FDR below 0.01 and a log2 fold change above 5 up to day 15. Each bulk clonotype was labeled CD4 or CD8 based on which sequenced repertoire, CD4 or CD8, contained the clonotype at higher abundance. TCRdb's own reprocessing of the public reads used fastp at Q25 and MiXCR and kept productive beta chains. Under each unique CDR3 protein, matching rows form one entry showing the most common genes and DNA. TCRdb, rather than the study authors, made the V and J calls. Present in this sample are 300,000 or so distinct CDR3 sequences, roughly 13% of which were seen just once. Of the sample, about 0.51% is held by the ten largest clones.

Overall study outcomes, separate from this receptor: Computational filtering was required because FACS-sorted repertoires could contain abundant contaminating clonotypes from the bulk population. After the booster, most of the clones that had expanded following primary vaccination were detected again (almost 98% of CD4 and around 87% of CD8), which suggests that memory was broadly maintained. The study included only two donors, which limits how far the findings can be generalized. Compared with the primary T-cell response, the secondary T-cell response was faster but weaker, reaching its peak on day 5 rather than on day 15. A small fraction of clonotypes appeared in both the CD4 and CD8 compartments, likely as a result of convergent recombination.

The germline V gene sets CDR1 to SGHRS and CDR2 to YFSETQ. The CDR3 has 16 amino acids, counting the end cysteine and phenylalanine. The retained sequence is limited to the CDR3, 48 bases, with the frame set at the first base. Relative to germline, V is missing 4 bases and J is missing 4 bases, with 11 bases of the junction outside any gene match. The rearrangement combines TRBV5-1 with TRBJ2-1; 7 bases in the middle match TRBD2. This receptor was taken from a man aged 25-45 years who received the YFV17D yellow fever vaccine. The specimen was CD4+ T cells sorted from PBMCs, collected 45 days after the yellow fever booster vaccination. The nucleotide sequence reads as follows: TGCGCCAGCAGCACTTGGGAGGCTAGCGGTTACAATGAGCAGTTCTTC. This translates into CASSTWEASGYNEQFF.